A single T cell receptor beta chain is shown here with its context. Original handling: The authors estimated nucleated cell counts from reference gene primer amplification. The assay was immunoSEQ multiplex PCR, and TCRdb's table has in-frame clones only and misses some. That table is the source of V, J and clone size, and D and trimming were worked out from the DNA. The sample gives roughly 280,000 clones, more than 85% of which show up once; 2.5% to 3% is in the top ten. The data stem from a study of blood T cell repertoires in COVID-19. On the study more broadly: Nucleic acid was either cDNA or gDNA, and it came from T cells, B-cell-depleted T cells, or PBMCs.

CDR1 and CDR2 from the germline V gene are MDHEN and SYDVKM. The V gene end was trimmed by 4 bases and the J gene end by 5 bases; junction bases not matched to a gene: 6. CDR3 length: 14 residues. Clinical history reported by participants formed the basis on which cohorts were assigned. During the 2 weeks before they entered the study, exposed participants had met someone with a PCR-confirmed or clinician-diagnosed COVID-19 case. This chain uses TRBV28 with TRBJ2-5; 8 bases line up with TRBD1. The material sequenced was PBMCs or T cells enriched from blood (not recorded which). The source is a man aged 40-49 years who had been exposed to COVID-19. The CDR3 region is CASSSIRGLETQYF. In DNA form, the CDR3 reads TGTGCCAGCAGTTCGATCAGGGGGCTGGAGACCCAGTACTTC.